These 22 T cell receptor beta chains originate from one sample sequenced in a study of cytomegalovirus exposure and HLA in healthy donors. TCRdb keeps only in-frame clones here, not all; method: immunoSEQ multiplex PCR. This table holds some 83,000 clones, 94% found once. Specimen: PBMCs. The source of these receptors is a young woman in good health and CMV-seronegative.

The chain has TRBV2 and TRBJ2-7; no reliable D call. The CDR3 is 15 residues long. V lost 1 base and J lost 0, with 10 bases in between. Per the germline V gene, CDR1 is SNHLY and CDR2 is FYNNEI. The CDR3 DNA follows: TGTGCCAGCAGTGAAGGGCGGCTGAGCTCCTACGAGCAGTACTTC. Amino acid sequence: CASSEGRLSSYEQYF. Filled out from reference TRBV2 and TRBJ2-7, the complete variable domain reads EPEVTQTPSHQVTQMGQEVILRCVPISNHLYFYWYRQILGQKVEFLVSFYNNEISEKSEIFDDQFSVERPDGSNFTLKIRSTKLEDSAMYFCASSEGRLSSYEQYFGPGTRLTVT.

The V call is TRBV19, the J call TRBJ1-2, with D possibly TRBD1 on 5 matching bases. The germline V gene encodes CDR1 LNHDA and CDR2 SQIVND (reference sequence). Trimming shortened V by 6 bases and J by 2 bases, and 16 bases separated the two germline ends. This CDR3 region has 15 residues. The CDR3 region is CASRTPQGLNYGYTF. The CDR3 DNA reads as TGTGCCAGTAGGACCCCTCAGGGATTAAACTATGGCTACACCTTC.

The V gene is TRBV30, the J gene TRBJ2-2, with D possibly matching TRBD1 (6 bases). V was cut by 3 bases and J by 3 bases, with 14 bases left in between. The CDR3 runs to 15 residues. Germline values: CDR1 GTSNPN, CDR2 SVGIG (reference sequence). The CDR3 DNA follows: TGTGCCTGGAGGGAACAGGGACGGGACACCGGGGAGCTGTTTTTT. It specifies CAWREQGRDTGELFF.

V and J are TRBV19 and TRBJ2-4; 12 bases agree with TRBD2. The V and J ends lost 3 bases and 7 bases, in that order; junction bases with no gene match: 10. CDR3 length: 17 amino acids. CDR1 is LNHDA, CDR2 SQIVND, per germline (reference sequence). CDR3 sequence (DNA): TGTGCCAGTAGTATCGGGCCTAGCGGGGGGGCCGGGAACATTCAGTACTTC. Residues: CASSIGPSGGAGNIQYF. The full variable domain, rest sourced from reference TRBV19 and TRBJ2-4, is DGGITQSPKYLFRKEGQNVTLSCEQNLNHDAMYWYRQDPGQGLRLIYYSQIVNDFQKGDIAEGYSVSREKKESFPLTVTSAQKNPTAFYLCASSIGPSGGAGNIQYFGAGTRLSVL.

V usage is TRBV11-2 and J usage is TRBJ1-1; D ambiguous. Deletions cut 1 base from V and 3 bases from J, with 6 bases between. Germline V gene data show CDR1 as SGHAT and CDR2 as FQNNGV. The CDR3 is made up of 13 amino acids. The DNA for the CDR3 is TGTGCCAGCAGCTTAGCTACAGACACTGAAGCTTTCTTT. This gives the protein CASSLATDTEAFF.

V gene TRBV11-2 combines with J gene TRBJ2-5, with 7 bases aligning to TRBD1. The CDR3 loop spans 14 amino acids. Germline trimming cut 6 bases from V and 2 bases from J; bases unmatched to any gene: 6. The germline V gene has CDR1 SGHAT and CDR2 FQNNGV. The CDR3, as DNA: TGTGCCAGCAGTTACAGGGGAAAACAAGAGACCCAGTACTTC. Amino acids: CASSYRGKQETQYF.

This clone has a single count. The CDR3 protein is CASSLVPAGGWDTGELFF. CDR3 nucleotide sequence: TGTGCCAGCAGCTTAGTCCCAGCGGGAGGGTGGGACACCGGGGAGCTGTTTTTT. V is TRBV11-2 and J is TRBJ2-2, with 10 bases fitting TRBD2. The CDR3 loop spans 18 amino acids. Looked up from germline, CDR1 is SGHAT and CDR2 is FQNNGV. J gave up 3 bases and V 1 base, and 8 bases lay outside the gene matches. Combining the CDR3 with reference TRBV11-2 and TRBJ2-2 gives the whole variable domain EAGVAQSPRYKIIEKRQSVAFWCNPISGHATLYWYQQILGQGPKLLIQFQNNGVVDDSQLPKDRFSAERLKGVDSTLKIQPAKLEDSAVYLCASSLVPAGGWDTGELFFGEGSRLTVL.

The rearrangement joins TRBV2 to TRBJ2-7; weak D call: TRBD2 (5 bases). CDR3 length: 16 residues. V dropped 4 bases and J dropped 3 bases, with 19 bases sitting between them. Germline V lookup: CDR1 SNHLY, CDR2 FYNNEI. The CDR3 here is CASSGGLTNNFYEQYF. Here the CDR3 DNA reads TGTGCCAGCAGTGGAGGTTTGACTAACAACTTCTACGAGCAGTACTTC.

In DNA, the CDR3 is TGCGCCAGCAGCCGAGAAAGCGGGGGGGCCCGCCAAGAGACCCAGTACTTC. Its translation: CASSRESGGARQETQYF. The chain employs TRBV4-3 and TRBJ2-5; TRBD2 matches at 10 bases. Germline V gives CDR1 LGHNA, CDR2 YSLEER. The V and J ends lost 4 bases and 1 base, in that order; junction bases with no gene match: 9. CDR3 length equals 17 residues.

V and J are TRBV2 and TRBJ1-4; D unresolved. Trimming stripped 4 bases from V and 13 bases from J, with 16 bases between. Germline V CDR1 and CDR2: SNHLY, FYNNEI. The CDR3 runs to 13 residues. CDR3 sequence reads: CASSVRGSGGLFF. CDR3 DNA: TGTGCCAGCAGTGTTCGAGGGTCGGGTGGACTGTTTTTT. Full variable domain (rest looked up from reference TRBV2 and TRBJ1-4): EPEVTQTPSHQVTQMGQEVILRCVPISNHLYFYWYRQILGQKVEFLVSFYNNEISEKSEIFDDQFSVERPDGSNFTLKIRSTKLEDSAMYFCASSVRGSGGLFFGSGTQLSVL.

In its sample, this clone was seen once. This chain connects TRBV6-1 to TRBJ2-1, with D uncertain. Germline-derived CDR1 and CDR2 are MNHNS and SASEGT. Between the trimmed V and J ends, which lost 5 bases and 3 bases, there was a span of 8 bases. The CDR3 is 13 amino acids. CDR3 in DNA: TGTGCCAGCAGTCGGTACGGCTACAATGAGCAGTTCTTC. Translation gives CASSRYGYNEQFF.

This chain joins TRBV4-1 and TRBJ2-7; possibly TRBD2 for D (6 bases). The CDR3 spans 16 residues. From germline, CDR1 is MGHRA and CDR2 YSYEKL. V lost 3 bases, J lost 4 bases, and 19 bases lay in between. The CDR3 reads CASSQDTGASGYEQYF. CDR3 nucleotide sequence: TGCGCCAGCAGCCAGGATACTGGGGCAAGCGGGTACGAGCAGTACTTC.

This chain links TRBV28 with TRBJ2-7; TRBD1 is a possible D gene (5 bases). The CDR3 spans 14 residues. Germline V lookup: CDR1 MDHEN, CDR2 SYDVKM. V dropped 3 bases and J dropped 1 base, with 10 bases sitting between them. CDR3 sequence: CASSFTGESYEQYF. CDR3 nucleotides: TGTGCCAGCAGTTTCACAGGAGAGTCCTACGAGCAGTACTTC.

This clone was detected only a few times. CDR3 sequence reads: CSVAGTSGTDTQYF. The DNA of the CDR3 is TGCAGCGTAGCCGGGACTAGCGGCACAGATACGCAGTATTTT. The genes are TRBV29-1 and TRBJ2-3; TRBD2 matches 10 bases. Germline values: CDR1 SQVTM, CDR2 ANQGSEA. The CDR3 loop spans 14 amino acids. V was clipped by 6 bases and J by 1 base; unmatched bases: 4.

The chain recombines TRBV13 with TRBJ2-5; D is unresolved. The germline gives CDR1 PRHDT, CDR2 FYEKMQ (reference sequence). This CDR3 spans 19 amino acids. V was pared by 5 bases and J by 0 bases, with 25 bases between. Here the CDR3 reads CASSRGSSPKRLDQETQYF. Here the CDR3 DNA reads TGTGCCAGCAGCAGAGGTAGTAGCCCAAAAAGGTTGGACCAAGAGACCCAGTACTTC.

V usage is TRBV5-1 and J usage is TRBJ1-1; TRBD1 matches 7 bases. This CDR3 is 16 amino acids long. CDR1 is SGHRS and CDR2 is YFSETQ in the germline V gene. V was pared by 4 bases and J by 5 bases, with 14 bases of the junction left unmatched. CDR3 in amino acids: CASSPTLRTGLTEAFF. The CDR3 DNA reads TGCGCCAGCAGCCCCACTCTTAGGACAGGTTTGACTGAAGCTTTCTTT.

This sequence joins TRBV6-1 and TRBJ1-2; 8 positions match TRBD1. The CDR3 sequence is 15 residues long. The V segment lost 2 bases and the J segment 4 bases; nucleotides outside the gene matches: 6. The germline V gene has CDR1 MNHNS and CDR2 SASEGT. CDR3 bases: TGTGCCAGCAGTGAACAGAAAACAGGGGGCTATGGCTACACCTTC. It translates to CASSEQKTGGYGYTF.

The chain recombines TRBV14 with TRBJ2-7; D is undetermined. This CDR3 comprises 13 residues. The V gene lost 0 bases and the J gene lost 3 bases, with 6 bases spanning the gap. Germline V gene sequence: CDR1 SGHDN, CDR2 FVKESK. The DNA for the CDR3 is TGTGCCAGCAGCCAAGACCTATTCTACGAGCAGTACTTC. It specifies CASSQDLFYEQYF.

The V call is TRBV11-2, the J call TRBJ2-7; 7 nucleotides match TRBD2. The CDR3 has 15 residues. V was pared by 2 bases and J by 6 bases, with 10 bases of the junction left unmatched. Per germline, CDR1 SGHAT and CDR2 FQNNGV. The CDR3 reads CASSLYWGGEAEQYF. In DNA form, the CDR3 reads TGTGCCAGCAGCTTATATTGGGGAGGGGAAGCCGAGCAGTACTTC.

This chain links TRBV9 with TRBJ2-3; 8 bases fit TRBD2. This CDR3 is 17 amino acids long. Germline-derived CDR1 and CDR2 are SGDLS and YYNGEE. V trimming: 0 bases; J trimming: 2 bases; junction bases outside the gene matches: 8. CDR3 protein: CASSVDELAGITDTQYF. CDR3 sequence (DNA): TGTGCCAGCAGCGTAGATGAGCTAGCGGGTATCACAGATACGCAGTATTTT.

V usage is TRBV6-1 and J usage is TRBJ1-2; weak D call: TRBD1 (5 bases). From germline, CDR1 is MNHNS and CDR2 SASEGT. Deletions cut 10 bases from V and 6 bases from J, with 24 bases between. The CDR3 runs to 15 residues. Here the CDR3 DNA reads TGTGCCACCTCCCCGAAGGGACTAAGTGGTAATGGCTACACCTTC. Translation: CATSPKGLSGNGYTF.

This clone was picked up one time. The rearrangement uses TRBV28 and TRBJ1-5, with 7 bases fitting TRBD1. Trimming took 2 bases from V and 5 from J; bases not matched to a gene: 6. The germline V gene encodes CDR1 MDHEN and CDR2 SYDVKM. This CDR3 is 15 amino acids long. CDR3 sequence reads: CASSLPRDRDQPQHF. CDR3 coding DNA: TGTGCCAGCAGTTTACCAAGGGACAGAGATCAGCCCCAGCATTTT. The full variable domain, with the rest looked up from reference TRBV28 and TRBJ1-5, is DVKVTQSSRYLVKRTGEKVFLECVQDMDHENMFWYRQDPGLGLRLIYFSYDVKMKEKGDIPEGYSVSREKKERFSLILESASTNQTSMYLCASSLPRDRDQPQHFGDGTRLSIL.